This is a list of T cell receptor beta chains from one sample in a study of CD8 T cells in Susac syndrome. One entry per CDR3 protein results from TCRdb running MiXCR on the immunoSEQ multiplex PCR reads. Of more than 250,000 distinct CDR3 sequences in the sample, 92% were seen once. The sample comprised CD4+ T cells from PBMCs. Receptors were obtained from a human donor with multiple sclerosis. Each CDR3 is given with its conserved first and last residue. A D gene is named only where the DNA matches it firmly. The size entry is marked missing in some rows and otherwise reads once, few, many or a size class.

j_gene,abundance,d_gene,v_gene,CDR3nt,CDR3aa
TRBJ1-6,.,.,TRBV6-6,TGTGCCAGCAGAACAGGCTCCTATAATTCACCCCTCCACTTT,CASRTGSYNSPLHF
TRBJ1-6,.,.,TRBV24-1,TGTGCCACCAGCACCTCGGGGGCCAATTCACCCCTCCACTTT,CATSTSGANSPLHF
TRBJ1-2,.,TRBD1,TRBV19,TGTGCCTCTGGGGGGCAGGGGGCCGGTGGCTACACCTTC,CASGGQGAGGYTF
TRBJ2-3,.,TRBD2,TRBV5-4,TGTGCCAGCAGCTTGGCCACTAGCGGCAGCACAGATACGCAGTATTTT,CASSLATSGSTDTQYF
TRBJ2-6,.,.,TRBV12-3/TRBV12-4,TGTGCCAGCGGGAGCTCTGGGGCCAACGTCCTGACTTTC,CASGSSGANVLTF
TRBJ2-6,.,.,TRBV7-9,TGTGCCAGCAGCAGTGAGTTTGGGGCCAACGTCCTGACTTTC,CASSSEFGANVLTF
TRBJ1-5,.,TRBD1,TRBV2,TGTGCCAGCAGTTACGGACAGGGACAGGGACAGCCCCAGCATTTT,CASSYGQGQGQPQHF
TRBJ2-3,.,.,TRBV18,TGTGCCAGCCAAGCTGTTATACTCGGGGGAAGGCTAACAGATACGCAGTATTTT,CASQAVILGGRLTDTQYF
TRBJ1-1,once,TRBD1,TRBV7-2,TGTGCCAGCAGCTCCTCGCCAGGGGGCACTGAAGCTTTCTTT,CASSSSPGGTEAFF
TRBJ2-3,.,TRBD2,TRBV7-9,TGTGCCAGCAGCCCTCAAGGTAGCGGGAGCGATACGCAGTATTTT,CASSPQGSGSDTQYF
TRBJ1-2,.,.,TRBV10-3,TGTGCCATCAGCCCACAGGGTGCCCCCAACTATGGCTACACCTTC,CAISPQGAPNYGYTF
TRBJ1-2,.,.,TRBV10-3,TGTGCCACCTCGGGGGGCCGCTCGTTCCATGGCTACACCTTC,CATSGGRSFHGYTF
TRBJ2-7,.,.,TRBV7-3,TGTGCCAGCAGCTTAGGGGGGGCCAGCCTCTACGAGCAGTACTTC,CASSLGGASLYEQYF
TRBJ1-5,.,TRBD1,TRBV6-1,TGTGCCAGCAGTCAGGGGACAGCACATGGCTATCAGCCCCAGCATTTT,CASSQGTAHGYQPQHF
TRBJ1-1,.,TRBD1,TRBV6-2/TRBV6-3,TGTGCCAGCAGGGGGACAGGGAAGACTGAAGCTTTCTTT,CASRGTGKTEAFF
TRBJ1-4,.,.,TRBV5-1,TGCGCCAGCAGCCCACTTATAGGTGCAACTAATGAAAAACTGTTTTTT,CASSPLIGATNEKLFF
TRBJ2-1,.,.,TRBV30,TGTGCCTCCAGAGTCTCCTACAATGAGCAGTTCTTC,CASRVSYNEQFF
TRBJ2-7,.,.,TRBV10-3,TGTGCCATCAGTGAGATTAAGGGGGAGACCAACGAGCAGTACTTC,CAISEIKGETNEQYF
TRBJ2-6,.,TRBD2,TRBV3-1,TGTGCCAGCAGCCCCCGACTAGCGGGGTTAAGCTCTGGGGCCAACGTCCTGACTTTC,CASSPRLAGLSSGANVLTF
TRBJ1-5,.,TRBD1,TRBV5-1,TGCGCCAGCAGCCCGATGACAGGGCACAATCAGCCCCAGCATTTT,CASSPMTGHNQPQHF
TRBJ1-3,few,.,TRBV19,TGTGCCAGTAGAGGATCTGGAAACACCATATATTTT,CASRGSGNTIYF
TRBJ1-1,.,.,TRBV3-1,TGTGCCAGCAGCCCCTGGGAGCAGATGAACACTGAAGTTTTCTTT,CASSPWEQMNTEVFF
TRBJ2-3,.,.,TRBV19,TGTGCCAGTGCACTAGCTCCGGGTCCCGATACGCAGTATTTT,CASALAPGPDTQYF
TRBJ1-2,.,TRBD1,TRBV20-1,TGCAGTGCCCCCCGACAGGGTCGGATCTCTGATGGCTACACCTTC,CSAPRQGRISDGYTF
TRBJ2-1,.,TRBD2,TRBV7-2,TGTGCCAGCAGCTTAACAGGTCTAGCGGGTAATGAGCAGTTCTTC,CASSLTGLAGNEQFF
TRBJ2-5,.,.,TRBV7-9,TGTGCCAGCAGCCCCCCCGGGCTAGCAGGACAAGAGACCCAGTACTTC,CASSPPGLAGQETQYF
TRBJ2-7,.,.,TRBV29-1,TGCAGCGCCTTGTACTCGGGAATTTCCTACGAGCAGTACTTC,CSALYSGISYEQYF
TRBJ2-7,.,TRBD1,TRBV19,TGTGCCAGTAGATCCACCGGGACAGGGGCCTCCTACGAGCAGTACTTC,CASRSTGTGASYEQYF
TRBJ1-5,.,TRBD1,TRBV2,TGTGCCTTCAGGGACAGGGGCAGCAATCAGCCCCAGCATTTT,CAFRDRGSNQPQHF
TRBJ2-5,.,.,TRBV14,TGTGCCAGCAGCCAAGATTCTCGGCATCAAGAGACCCAGTACTTC,CASSQDSRHQETQYF
TRBJ2-5,.,.,TRBV30,TGTGCCTGGAGTGTCTCGGGTGAGACCCAGTACTTC,CAWSVSGETQYF
TRBJ2-5,once,.,TRBV7-2,TGTGCCAGCAGCTCCGCCAGAGCGGTTGGTGGGACCCAGTACTTC,CASSSARAVGGTQYF
TRBJ1-5,once,.,TRBV19,TGTGCCAGTGGAGGAGGGGGTTTTGGGCCCCAGCATTTT,CASGGGGFGPQHF